This is a list of T cell receptor beta chains from one sample in a study of cytomegalovirus exposure and HLA in healthy donors. The data were produced by immunoSEQ multiplex PCR, yet TCRdb's version contains in-frame clones alone and is incomplete. The top ten hold just under 4.5% of the sample, which has under 200,000 clones, approximately 67% seen once. Material for sequencing was PBMCs. The origin of the receptors is a woman younger than 35 in good health and CMV-seropositive. Each CDR3 is given with its conserved first and last residue. A D gene is named only where the DNA matches it firmly. Clone size, where shown, is once, few, many, or a class for clones that have expanded.

TRBV2	NA	TRBJ1-1	NA	TGTGCCAGCAGCGAAACATCAGAAGCTTTCTTT	CASSETSEAFF
TRBV29-1	NA	TRBJ2-5	NA	TGCAGCGTTGAAGATCCTTGGGGCCTAGAGACCCAGTACTTC	CSVEDPWGLETQYF
TRBV18	NA	TRBJ1-2	NA	TGTGCCAGCTCACCTCTGGTTGGGCCGAACTATGGCTACACCTTC	CASSPLVGPNYGYTF
TRBV19	NA	TRBJ2-5	TRBD2	TGTGCCACCTTTAGCGGGGGCCCTCAAGAGACCCAGTACTTC	CATFSGGPQETQYF
TRBV19	NA	TRBJ1-5	TRBD1	TGTGCCAGTACCACCGGGACAGCCCTCCGTCGACCCCAGCATTTT	CASTTGTALRRPQHF
TRBV7-2	NA	TRBJ1-5	NA	TGTGCCAGCAGCTTAATCGGGGGATATCAGCCCCAGCATTTT	CASSLIGGYQPQHF
TRBV7-2	many	TRBJ1-2	TRBD1	TGTGCCAGCAGCTCACGACAGGGGAAGGACTATGGCTACACCTTC	CASSSRQGKDYGYTF
TRBV7-9	few	TRBJ2-7	TRBD1	TGTGCCAGCAGCTTAGGGGACAGGGGGGCCCACGAGCAGTACTTC	CASSLGDRGAHEQYF
TRBV5-1	NA	TRBJ2-7	NA	TGCGCCAGCAGCCCTACAGGGTCGGCCTACGAGCAGTACTTC	CASSPTGSAYEQYF
TRBV7-9	NA	TRBJ2-4	TRBD2	TGTGCCAGCAGCTGGGGGGGGGACGGGGAAGGACAGTACTTC	CASSWGGDGEGQYF
TRBV28	NA	TRBJ1-5	TRBD1	TGTGCCAGCAGCTTACAGGGGGCGAGGAATCAGCCCCAGCATTTT	CASSLQGARNQPQHF
TRBV7-6	NA	TRBJ2-3	NA	TGTGCCAGCAGCCTCTATCAGGGGAGTACAGATACGCAGTATTTT	CASSLYQGSTDTQYF
TRBV27	NA	TRBJ2-1	NA	TGTGCCAGCAGTTTAAGTGGGCCTTACAATGAGCAGTTCTTC	CASSLSGPYNEQFF
TRBV27	NA	TRBJ1-2	NA	TGTGCCAGCAGTCCCCTCGGGATCATACATGGCTACACCTTC	CASSPLGIIHGYTF
TRBV27	NA	TRBJ2-7	NA	TGTGCCAGTTCCTATGCGGTAGACTACGAGCAGTACTTC	CASSYAVDYEQYF
TRBV10-3	NA	TRBJ2-7	TRBD1	TGTGCCATCAGTGAGGTCGGGACAGGGAGCTCCTACGAGCAGTACTTC	CAISEVGTGSSYEQYF
TRBV7-2	NA	TRBJ1-4	TRBD1	TGTGCCAGCAGCTTCCAGGGGGCGAATGAAAAACTGTTTTTT	CASSFQGANEKLFF
TRBV13	NA	TRBJ1-1	NA	TGTGCCAGCAGCCCCGTTACAGGGAACACTGAAGCTTTCTTT	CASSPVTGNTEAFF
TRBV19	NA	TRBJ2-4	NA	TGTGCCAGTAGTATACAAACGAATACAGGAGGGTACAAAAACATTCAGTACTTC	CASSIQTNTGGYKNIQYF
TRBV6-5	NA	TRBJ1-1	NA	TGTGCCAGCAGTTACCTTCCGGGGGATAACACTGAAGCTTTCTTT	CASSYLPGDNTEAFF
TRBV13	NA	TRBJ2-1	TRBD2	TGTGCCAGCAGCTTACTAGCGGGGGAGTACAATGAGCAGTTCTTC	CASSLLAGEYNEQFF
TRBV6-5	NA	TRBJ1-5	TRBD1	TGTGCCAGCAAGACAGGGGCGACGGATCAGCCCCAGCATTTT	CASKTGATDQPQHF
TRBV5-1	NA	TRBJ2-3	TRBD2	TGCGCCAGCAGCTTTCGCCAGGGAGGGCCCACAGATACGCAGTATTTT	CASSFRQGGPTDTQYF
TRBV6-5	NA	TRBJ2-6	NA	TGTGCCAGCAGCCAACAGGCCTCTGGGGCCAACGTCCTGACTTTC	CASSQQASGANVLTF
TRBV28	NA	TRBJ1-1	NA	TGTGCCAGCAGTTTCGCAGGGGAAGCTTTCTTT	CASSFAGEAFF
TRBV7-8	NA	TRBJ2-1	TRBD1	TGTGCCAGCAGCTTAGATGGCAGGGGGCGACCTGTTTCCTACAATGAGCAGTTCTTC	CASSLDGRGRPVSYNEQFF
TRBV5-4	few	TRBJ1-5	TRBD1	TGTGCCAGCAGGATCCAGGGGGCCGGTCGCAATCAGCCCCAGCATTTT	CASRIQGAGRNQPQHF
TRBV5-1	once	TRBJ2-1	TRBD2	TGCGCCAGCAGATTCGGACTAGCGGGGGGACATGAGCAGTTCTTC	CASRFGLAGGHEQFF
TRBV7-2	NA	TRBJ2-7	NA	TGTGCCAGCAGCTTAGCGCACCAGTACGAGCAGTACTTC	CASSLAHQYEQYF
TRBV6-5	NA	TRBJ2-7	TRBD1	TGTGCCAGCAGCCTACAGGGGGCGGTTTACGAGCAGTACTTC	CASSLQGAVYEQYF
TRBV6-5	few	TRBJ2-5	NA	TGTGCCAGCAGTTACTCGATTTACGGGAGAGAGACCCAGTACTTC	CASSYSIYGRETQYF
TRBV6-5	NA	TRBJ2-7	NA	TGTGCCAGCAGTCGCTACTTCCCCGGCGAGCAGTACTTC	CASSRYFPGEQYF
TRBV4-2	NA	TRBJ1-5	NA	TGTGCCAGCAGCCAAGAAGGGGCCGACGGCAATCAGCCCCAGCATTTT	CASSQEGADGNQPQHF
TRBV2	NA	TRBJ1-4	NA	TGTGCCAGATCCACAGACAGGTCAAATGAAAAACTGTTTTTT	CARSTDRSNEKLFF
TRBV18	NA	TRBJ1-1	NA	TGTGCCAGCTCCCCTGGGAGGGCTGAAGCTTTCTTT	CASSPGRAEAFF
TRBV5-4	NA	TRBJ2-3	TRBD2	TGTGCCAGCAGCTTTGGCGGGAGCGGAACAGATACGCAGTATTTT	CASSFGGSGTDTQYF
TRBV27	NA	TRBJ2-2	TRBD2	TGTGCCAGCAGTTTAAGGGGACTAGCGGGAGGGTTCACCGGGGAGCTGTTTTTT	CASSLRGLAGGFTGELFF
TRBV7-2	NA	TRBJ2-2	NA	TGTGCCAGCAGCTTAGCGTTTAGGGGTAACGGCCCCGGGGAGCTGTTTTTT	CASSLAFRGNGPGELFF
TRBV27	NA	TRBJ2-1	TRBD1	TGTGCCAGCAGTTTAGATTGGGGTGCAGGGGGCAATCACAATGAGCAGTTCTTC	CASSLDWGAGGNHNEQFF
TRBV30	few	TRBJ1-2	TRBD1	TGTGCCTGGGATTCGGGACAGGGGGATGGCTACACCTTC	CAWDSGQGDGYTF
TRBV19	NA	TRBJ1-2	NA	TGTGCCAGTAGCCTACCACCCTCCCCGGTCGGCTACACCTTC	CASSLPPSPVGYTF
TRBV30	NA	TRBJ2-1	TRBD2	TGTGCCTGGAATCGGGCTAGCGGGGGCCAGCAGTTCTTC	CAWNRASGGQQFF
TRBV13	NA	TRBJ2-7	NA	TGTGCCAGCAGCCGCAGGGGGGTAGATGACGAGCAGTACTTC	CASSRRGVDDEQYF
TRBV30	NA	TRBJ1-5	NA	TGTGCCTGGAGCGCTTATTTGGCAGGGAATCAGCCCCAGCATTTT	CAWSAYLAGNQPQHF
TRBV6-1	few	TRBJ2-7	TRBD1	TGTGCCAGCAGTGAAGCGGGACAGGAGATCTACGAGCAGTACTTC	CASSEAGQEIYEQYF
TRBV2	NA	TRBJ1-6	NA	TGTGCCAGCAGTGAAACCAGGTTTGAGTCACCCCTCCACTTT	CASSETRFESPLHF
TRBV7-9	once	TRBJ2-1	TRBD2	TGTGCCAGCAGCTTAGGGGTTGGGGGAGGGGAGCAGTTCTTC	CASSLGVGGGEQFF
TRBV6-6	NA	TRBJ2-3	TRBD2	TGTGCCAGCAGCTCCTTAGGGACTAGCGCGAATACGCAGTATTTT	CASSSLGTSANTQYF
TRBV27	NA	TRBJ2-1	NA	TGTGCCAGCAGTTTATTGGGGGGTGAGCAGTTCTTC	CASSLLGGEQFF